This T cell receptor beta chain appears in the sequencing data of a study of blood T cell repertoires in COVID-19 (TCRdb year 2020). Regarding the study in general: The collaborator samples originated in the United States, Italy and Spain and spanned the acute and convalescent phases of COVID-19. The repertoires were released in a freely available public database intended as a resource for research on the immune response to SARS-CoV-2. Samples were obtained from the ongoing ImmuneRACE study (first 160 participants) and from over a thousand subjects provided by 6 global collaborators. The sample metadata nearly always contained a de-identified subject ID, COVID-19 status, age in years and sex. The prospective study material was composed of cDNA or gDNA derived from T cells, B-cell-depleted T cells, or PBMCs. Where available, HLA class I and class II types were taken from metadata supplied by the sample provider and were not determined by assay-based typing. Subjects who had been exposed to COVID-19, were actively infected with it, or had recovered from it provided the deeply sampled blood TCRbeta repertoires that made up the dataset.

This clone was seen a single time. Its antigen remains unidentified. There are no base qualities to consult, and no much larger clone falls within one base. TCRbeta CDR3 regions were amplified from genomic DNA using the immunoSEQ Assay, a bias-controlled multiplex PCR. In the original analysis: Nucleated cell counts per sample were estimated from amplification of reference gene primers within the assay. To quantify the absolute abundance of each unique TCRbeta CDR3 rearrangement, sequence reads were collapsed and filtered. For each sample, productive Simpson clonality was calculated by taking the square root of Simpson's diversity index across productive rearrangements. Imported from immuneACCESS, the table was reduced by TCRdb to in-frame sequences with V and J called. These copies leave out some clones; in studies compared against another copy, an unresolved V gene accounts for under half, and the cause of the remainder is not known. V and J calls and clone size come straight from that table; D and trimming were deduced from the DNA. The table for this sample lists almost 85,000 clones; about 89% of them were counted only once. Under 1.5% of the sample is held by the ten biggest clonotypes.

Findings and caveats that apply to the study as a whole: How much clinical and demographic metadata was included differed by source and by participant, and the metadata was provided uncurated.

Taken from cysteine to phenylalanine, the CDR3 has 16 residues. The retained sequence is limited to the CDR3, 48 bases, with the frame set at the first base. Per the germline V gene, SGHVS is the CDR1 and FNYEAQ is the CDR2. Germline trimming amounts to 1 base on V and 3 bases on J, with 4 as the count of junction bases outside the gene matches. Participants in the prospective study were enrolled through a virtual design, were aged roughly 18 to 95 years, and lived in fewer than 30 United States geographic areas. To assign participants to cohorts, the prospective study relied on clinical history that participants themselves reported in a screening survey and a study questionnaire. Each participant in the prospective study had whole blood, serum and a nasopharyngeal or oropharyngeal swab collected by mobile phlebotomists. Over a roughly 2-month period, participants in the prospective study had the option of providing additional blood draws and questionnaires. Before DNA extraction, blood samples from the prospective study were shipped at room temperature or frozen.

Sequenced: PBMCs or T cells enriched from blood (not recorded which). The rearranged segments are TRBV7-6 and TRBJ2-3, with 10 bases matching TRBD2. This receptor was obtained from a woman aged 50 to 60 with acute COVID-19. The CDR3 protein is CASSLGAGGSTDTQYF. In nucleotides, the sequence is TGTGCCAGCAGCTTAGGAGCGGGAGGGAGTACAGATACGCAGTATTTT. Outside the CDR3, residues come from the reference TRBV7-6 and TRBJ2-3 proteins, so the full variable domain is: GAGVSQSPRYKVTKRGQDVALRCDPISGHVSLYWYRQALGQGPEFLTYFNYEAQQDKSGLPNDRFSAERPEGSISTLTIQRTEQRDSAMYRCASSLGAGGSTDTQYFGPGTRLTVL.